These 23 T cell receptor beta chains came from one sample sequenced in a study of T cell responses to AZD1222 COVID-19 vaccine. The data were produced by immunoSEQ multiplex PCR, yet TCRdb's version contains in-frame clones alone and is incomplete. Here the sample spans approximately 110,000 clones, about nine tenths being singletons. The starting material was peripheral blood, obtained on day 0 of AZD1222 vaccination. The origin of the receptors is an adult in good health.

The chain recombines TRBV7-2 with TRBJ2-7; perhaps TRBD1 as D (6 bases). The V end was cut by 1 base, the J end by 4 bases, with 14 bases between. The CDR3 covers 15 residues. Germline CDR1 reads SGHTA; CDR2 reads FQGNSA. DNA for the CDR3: TGTGCCAGCAGCTTAGACGGGGCAGGGGTATACGAGCAGTACTTC. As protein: CASSLDGAGVYEQYF.

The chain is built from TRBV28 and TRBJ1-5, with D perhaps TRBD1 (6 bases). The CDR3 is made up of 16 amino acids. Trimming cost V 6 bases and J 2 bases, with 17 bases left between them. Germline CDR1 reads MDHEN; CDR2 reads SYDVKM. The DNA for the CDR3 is TGTGCCAGCAGCGCTAGATTGCAGGGGCGCAATCAGCCCCAGCATTTT. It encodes CASSARLQGRNQPQHF.

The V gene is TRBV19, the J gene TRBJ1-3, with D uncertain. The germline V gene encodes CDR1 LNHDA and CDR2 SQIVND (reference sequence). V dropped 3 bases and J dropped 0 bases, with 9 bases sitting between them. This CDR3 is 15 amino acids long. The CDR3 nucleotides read TGTGCCAGTAGTATCAGCCAGATCTCTGGAAACACCATATATTTT. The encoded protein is CASSISQISGNTIYF.

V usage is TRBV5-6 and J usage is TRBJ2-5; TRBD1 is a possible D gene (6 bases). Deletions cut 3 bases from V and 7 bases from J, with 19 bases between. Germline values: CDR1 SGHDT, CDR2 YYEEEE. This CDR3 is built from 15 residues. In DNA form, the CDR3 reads TGTGCCAGCAGCTCGACCAGAGGGGGTGACGCGACCCAGTACTTC. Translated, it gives CASSSTRGGDATQYF.

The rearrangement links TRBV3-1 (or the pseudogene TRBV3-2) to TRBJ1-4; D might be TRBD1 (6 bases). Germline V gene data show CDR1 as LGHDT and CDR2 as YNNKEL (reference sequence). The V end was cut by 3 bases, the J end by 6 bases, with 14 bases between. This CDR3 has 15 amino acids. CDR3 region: CASSHRGEGDEKLFF. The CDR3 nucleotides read TGTGCCAGCAGCCACAGGGGAGAGGGTGATGAAAAACTGTTTTTT.

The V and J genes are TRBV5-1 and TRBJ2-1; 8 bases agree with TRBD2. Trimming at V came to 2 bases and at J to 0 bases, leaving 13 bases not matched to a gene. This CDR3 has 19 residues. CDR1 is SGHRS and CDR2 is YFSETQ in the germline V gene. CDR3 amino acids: CASSFPSSGGGPSYNEQFF. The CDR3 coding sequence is TGCGCCAGCAGCTTCCCTAGTTCGGGCGGGGGGCCCTCCTACAATGAGCAGTTCTTC.

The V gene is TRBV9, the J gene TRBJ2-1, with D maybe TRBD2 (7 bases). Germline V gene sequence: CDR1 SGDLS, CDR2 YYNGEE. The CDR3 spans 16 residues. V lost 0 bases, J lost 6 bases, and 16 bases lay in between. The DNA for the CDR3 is TGTGCCAGCAGCGTAGGATGGGGCGGGGGCCTCAATGAGCAGTTCTTC. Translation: CASSVGWGGGLNEQFF.

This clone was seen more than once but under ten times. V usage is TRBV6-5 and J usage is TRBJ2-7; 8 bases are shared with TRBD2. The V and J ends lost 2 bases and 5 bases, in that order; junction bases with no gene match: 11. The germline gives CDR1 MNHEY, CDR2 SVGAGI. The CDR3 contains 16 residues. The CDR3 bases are TGTGCCAGCAGTTACGGGCCCCGGGAGGGGCAAGACGAGCAGTACTTC. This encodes CASSYGPREGQDEQYF.

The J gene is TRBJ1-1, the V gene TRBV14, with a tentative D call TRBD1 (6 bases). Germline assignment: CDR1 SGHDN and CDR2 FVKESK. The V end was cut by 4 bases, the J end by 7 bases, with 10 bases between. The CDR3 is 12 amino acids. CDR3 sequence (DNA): TGTGCCAGCAGCCTCGTACAGGGTGAAGCTTTCTTT. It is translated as CASSLVQGEAFF.

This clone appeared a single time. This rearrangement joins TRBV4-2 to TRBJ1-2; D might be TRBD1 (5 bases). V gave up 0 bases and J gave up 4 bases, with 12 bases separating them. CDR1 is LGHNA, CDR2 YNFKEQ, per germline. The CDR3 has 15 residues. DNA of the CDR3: TGTGCCAGCAGCCAAGAAAGGGCCGGGGGCTATGGCTACACCTTC. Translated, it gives CASSQERAGGYGYTF.

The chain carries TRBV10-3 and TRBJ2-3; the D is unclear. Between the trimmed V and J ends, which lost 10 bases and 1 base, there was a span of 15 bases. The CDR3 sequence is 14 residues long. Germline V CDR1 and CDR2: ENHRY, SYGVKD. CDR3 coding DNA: TGTGCCACCCTCGACCCAGACCGCACAGATACGCAGTATTTT. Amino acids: CATLDPDRTDTQYF.

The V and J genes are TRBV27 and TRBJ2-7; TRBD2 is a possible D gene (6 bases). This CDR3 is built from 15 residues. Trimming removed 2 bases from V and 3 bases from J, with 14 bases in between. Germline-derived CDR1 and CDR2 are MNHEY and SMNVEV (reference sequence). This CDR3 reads CASSLTGGEVYEQYF. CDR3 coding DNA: TGTGCCAGCAGTTTAACTGGCGGGGAGGTCTACGAGCAGTACTTC.

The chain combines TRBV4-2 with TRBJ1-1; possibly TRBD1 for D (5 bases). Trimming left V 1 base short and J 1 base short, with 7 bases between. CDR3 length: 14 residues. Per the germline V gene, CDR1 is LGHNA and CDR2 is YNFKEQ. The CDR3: CASSQGQKNTEAFF. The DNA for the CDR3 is TGTGCCAGCAGCCAAGGACAGAAGAACACTGAAGCTTTCTTT.

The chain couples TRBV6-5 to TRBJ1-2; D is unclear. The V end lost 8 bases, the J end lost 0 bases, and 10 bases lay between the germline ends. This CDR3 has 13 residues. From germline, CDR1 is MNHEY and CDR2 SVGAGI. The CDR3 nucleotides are TGTGCCAGCTGGGCAAACACTAACTATGGCTACACCTTC. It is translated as CASWANTNYGYTF.

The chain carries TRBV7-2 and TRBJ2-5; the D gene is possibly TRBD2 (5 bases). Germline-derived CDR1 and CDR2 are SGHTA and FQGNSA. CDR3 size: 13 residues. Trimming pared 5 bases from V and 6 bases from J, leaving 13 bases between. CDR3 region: CASSQTPGKTQYF. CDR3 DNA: TGTGCCAGCAGCCAGACTCCCGGGAAGACCCAGTACTTC.

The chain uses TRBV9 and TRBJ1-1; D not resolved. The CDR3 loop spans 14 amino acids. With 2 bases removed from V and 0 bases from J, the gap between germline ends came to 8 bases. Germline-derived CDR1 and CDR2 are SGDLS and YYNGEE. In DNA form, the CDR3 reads TGTGCCAGCAGCGTGGGCCAGTTGAACACTGAAGCTTTCTTT. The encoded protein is CASSVGQLNTEAFF.

DNA of the CDR3: TGTGCCAGCAGCCCCGCCACGGAAAATCAGCCCCAGCATTTT. As protein: CASSPATENQPQHF. The chain combines TRBV7-9 with TRBJ1-5; D remains ambiguous. The CDR3 loop spans 14 amino acids. Trimming pared 5 bases from V and 4 bases from J, leaving 12 bases between. Germline values: CDR1 SEHNR, CDR2 FQNEAQ (reference sequence).

In DNA form, the CDR3 reads TGTGCCAGCTCACCACAAGGTGGGAACATTCAGTACTTC. Its translation is CASSPQGGNIQYF. This chain uses TRBV18 with TRBJ2-4; D unresolved. Per the germline V gene, CDR1 is KGHSH and CDR2 is LQKENI. The CDR3 contains 13 residues. V lost 1 base and J 7 bases, leaving 8 bases between the germline ends.

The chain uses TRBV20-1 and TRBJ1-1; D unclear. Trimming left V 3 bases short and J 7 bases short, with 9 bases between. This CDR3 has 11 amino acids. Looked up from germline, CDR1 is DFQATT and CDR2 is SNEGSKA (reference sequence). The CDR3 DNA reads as TGCAGTGCTAGGGAGGTTAGTGAAGCTTTCTTT. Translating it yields CSAREVSEAFF.

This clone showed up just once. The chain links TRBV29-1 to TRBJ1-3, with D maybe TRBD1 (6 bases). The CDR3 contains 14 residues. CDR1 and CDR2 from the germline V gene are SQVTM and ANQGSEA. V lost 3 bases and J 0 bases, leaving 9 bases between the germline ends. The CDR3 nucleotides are TGCAGCGTTGAGCAGGGGAGCTCTGGAAACACCATATATTTT. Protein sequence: CSVEQGSSGNTIYF.

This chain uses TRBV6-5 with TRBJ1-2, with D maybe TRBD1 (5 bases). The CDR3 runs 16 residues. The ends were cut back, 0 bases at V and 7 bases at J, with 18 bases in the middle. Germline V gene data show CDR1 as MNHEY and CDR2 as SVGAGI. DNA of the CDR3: TGTGCCAGCAGTTACTCTCAGGGAGGGATGGGAAGTGGCTACACCTTC. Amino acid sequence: CASSYSQGGMGSGYTF.

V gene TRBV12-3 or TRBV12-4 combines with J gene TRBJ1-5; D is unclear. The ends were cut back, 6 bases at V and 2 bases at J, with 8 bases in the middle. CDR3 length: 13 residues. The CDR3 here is CASSGFGNQPQHF. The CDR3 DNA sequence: TGTGCCAGCAGCGGGTTCGGCAATCAGCCCCAGCATTTT.

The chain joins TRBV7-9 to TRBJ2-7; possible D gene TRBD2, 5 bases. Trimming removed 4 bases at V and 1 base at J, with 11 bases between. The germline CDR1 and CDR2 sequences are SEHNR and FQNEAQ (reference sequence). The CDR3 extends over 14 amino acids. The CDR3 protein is CASSSGLESYEQYF. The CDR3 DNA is TGTGCCAGCAGCTCTGGACTTGAGTCCTACGAGCAGTACTTC.